Listed here is a single T cell receptor beta chain. Time point described: pretreatment peripheral blood. These data are taken from a study of PD-L1 blockade in urothelial cancer. At the level of the study: In about 2014 therapy began: atezolizumab 1,200 mg intravenously every 3 weeks. Analyses used blood from 3 weeks (second dose) and 6 weeks after treatment start.

Repertoires were generated with immunoSEQ multiplex PCR, while TCRdb's copy carries only in-frame clones and drops some. The sample has about 50,000 clones, 87% seen once. This sequence was found in an older woman with urothelial cancer. Specimen: PBMCs, collected around atezolizumab (anti-PD-L1) treatment.

The CDR3 DNA sequence: TGTGCCAGCAGCCAAGATCCGACAGGGAATGAAGCTTTCTTT. It is translated as CASSQDPTGNEAFF. V usage is TRBV14 and J usage is TRBJ1-1; the match to TRBD1 covers 7 bases. This CDR3 contains 14 residues. The J segment lost 7 bases and the V segment lost 0 bases, leaving 5 bases of the junction unmatched. The V gene's germline CDR1 is SGHDN and CDR2 FVKESK.